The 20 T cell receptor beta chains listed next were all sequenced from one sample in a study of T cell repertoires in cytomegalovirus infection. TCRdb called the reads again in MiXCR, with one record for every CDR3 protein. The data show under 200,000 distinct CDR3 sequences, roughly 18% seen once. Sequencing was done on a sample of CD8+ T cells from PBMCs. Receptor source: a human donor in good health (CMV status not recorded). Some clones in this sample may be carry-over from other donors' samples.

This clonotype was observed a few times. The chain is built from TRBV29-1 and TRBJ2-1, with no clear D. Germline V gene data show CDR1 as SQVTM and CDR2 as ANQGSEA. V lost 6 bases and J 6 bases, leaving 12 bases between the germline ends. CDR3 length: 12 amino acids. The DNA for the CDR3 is TGCAGCGTCTTGGTGAATCGCAATGAGCAGTTCTTC. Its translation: CSVLVNRNEQFF.

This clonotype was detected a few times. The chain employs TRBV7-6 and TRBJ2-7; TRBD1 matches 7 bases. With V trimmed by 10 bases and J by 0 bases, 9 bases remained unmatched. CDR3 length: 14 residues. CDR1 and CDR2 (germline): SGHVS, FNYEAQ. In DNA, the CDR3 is TGTGCCACCACCAGCTGGGACAGCTCCTACGAGCAGTACTTC. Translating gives CATTSWDSSYEQYF.

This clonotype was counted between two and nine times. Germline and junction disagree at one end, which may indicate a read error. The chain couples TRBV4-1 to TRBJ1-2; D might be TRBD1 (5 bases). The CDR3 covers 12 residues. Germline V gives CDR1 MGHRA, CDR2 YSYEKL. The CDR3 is CASSQDGRQLAF. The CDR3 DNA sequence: TGCGCCAGCAGCCAAGATGGTAGACAGCTCGCCTTC.

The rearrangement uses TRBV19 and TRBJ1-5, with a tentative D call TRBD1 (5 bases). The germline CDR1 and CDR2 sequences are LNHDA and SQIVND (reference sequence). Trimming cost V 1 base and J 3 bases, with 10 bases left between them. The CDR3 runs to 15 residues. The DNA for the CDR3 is TGTGCCAGTAGTATAGGGTCAGGGTACAATCAGCCCCAGCATTTT. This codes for CASSIGSGYNQPQHF.

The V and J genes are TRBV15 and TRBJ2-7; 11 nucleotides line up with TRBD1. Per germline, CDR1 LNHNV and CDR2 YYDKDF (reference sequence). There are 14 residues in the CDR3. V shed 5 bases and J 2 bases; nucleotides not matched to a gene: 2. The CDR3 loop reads CATSGGQGAYEQYF. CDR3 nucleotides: TGTGCCACCAGCGGGGGACAGGGGGCCTACGAGCAGTACTTC.

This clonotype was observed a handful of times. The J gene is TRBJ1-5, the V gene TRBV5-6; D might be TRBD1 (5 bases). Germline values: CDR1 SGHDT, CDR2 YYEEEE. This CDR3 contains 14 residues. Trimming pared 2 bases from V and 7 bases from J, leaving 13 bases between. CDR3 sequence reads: CASSFGQGRQPQHF. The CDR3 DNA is TGTGCCAGCAGCTTCGGGCAGGGCAGGCAGCCCCAGCATTTT.

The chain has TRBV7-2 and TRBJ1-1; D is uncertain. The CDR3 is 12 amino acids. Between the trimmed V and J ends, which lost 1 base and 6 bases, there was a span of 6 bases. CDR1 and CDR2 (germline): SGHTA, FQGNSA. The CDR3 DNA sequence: TGTGCCAGCAGCTTAGAGTACGCTGAAGCTTTCTTT. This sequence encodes CASSLEYAEAFF. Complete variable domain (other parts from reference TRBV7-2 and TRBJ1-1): GAGVSQSPSNKVTEKGKDVELRCDPISGHTALYWYRQSLGQGLEFLIYFQGNSAPDKSGLPSDRFSAERTGGSVSTLTIQRTQQEDSAVYLCASSLEYAEAFFGQGTRLTVV.

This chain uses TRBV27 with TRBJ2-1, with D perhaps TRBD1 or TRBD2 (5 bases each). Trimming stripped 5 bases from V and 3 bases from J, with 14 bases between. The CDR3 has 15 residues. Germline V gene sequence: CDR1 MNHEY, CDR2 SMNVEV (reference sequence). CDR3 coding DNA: TGTGCCAGCAGTGCCCTGGGGACCAGCTACAATGAGCAGTTCTTC. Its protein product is CASSALGTSYNEQFF.

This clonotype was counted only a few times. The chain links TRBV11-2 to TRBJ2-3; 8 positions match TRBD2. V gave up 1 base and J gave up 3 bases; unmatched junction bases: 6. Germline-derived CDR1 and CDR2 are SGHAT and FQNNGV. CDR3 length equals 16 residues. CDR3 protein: CASSLGPGGMTDTQYF. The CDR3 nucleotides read TGTGCCAGCAGCTTAGGGCCGGGGGGGATGACAGATACGCAGTATTTT.

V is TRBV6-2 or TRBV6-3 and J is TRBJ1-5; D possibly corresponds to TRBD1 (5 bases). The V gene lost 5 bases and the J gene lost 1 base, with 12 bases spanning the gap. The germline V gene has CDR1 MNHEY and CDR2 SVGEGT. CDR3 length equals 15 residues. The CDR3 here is CASSPRWGSNQPQHF. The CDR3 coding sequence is TGTGCCAGCAGTCCCCGATGGGGGAGCAATCAGCCCCAGCATTTT.

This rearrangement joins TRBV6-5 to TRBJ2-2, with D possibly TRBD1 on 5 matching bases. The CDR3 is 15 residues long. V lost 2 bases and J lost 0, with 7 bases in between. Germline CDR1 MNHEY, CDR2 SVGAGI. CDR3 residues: CASSYETANTGELFF. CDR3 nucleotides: TGTGCCAGCAGTTACGAGACAGCGAACACCGGGGAGCTGTTTTTT.

The CDR3 DNA is TGTGCCAGCAGCACCCCCCCGGGGACTCGAAAGCCAGATACGCAGTATTTT. Residues: CASSTPPGTRKPDTQYF. The V and J genes are TRBV5-4 and TRBJ2-3, with D perhaps matching TRBD2 (6 bases). V gave up 4 bases and J gave up 4 bases, with 22 bases separating them. The CDR3 consists of 17 residues. The germline V gene encodes CDR1 SGHNT and CDR2 YYREEE (reference sequence).

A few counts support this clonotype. Here the CDR3 reads CASSLGETRNEQFF. The CDR3 bases are TGTGCCAGCAGCTTAGGGGAGACTAGGAATGAGCAGTTCTTC. This chain uses TRBV7-6 with TRBJ2-1; D may be TRBD2 (6 bases). V was cut by 1 base and J by 7 bases, with 11 bases left in between. The CDR3 sequence is 14 residues long. Germline V gives CDR1 SGHVS, CDR2 FNYEAQ.

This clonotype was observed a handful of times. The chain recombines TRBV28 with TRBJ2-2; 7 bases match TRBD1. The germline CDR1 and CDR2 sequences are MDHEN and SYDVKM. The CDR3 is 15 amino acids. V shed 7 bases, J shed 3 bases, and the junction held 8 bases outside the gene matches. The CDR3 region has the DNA TGTGCCAGCATTAAATGGACAGGTGACACCGGGGAGCTGTTTTTT. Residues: CASIKWTGDTGELFF. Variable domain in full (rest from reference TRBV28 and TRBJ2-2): DVKVTQSSRYLVKRTGEKVFLECVQDMDHENMFWYRQDPGLGLRLIYFSYDVKMKEKGDIPEGYSVSREKKERFSLILESASTNQTSMYLCASIKWTGDTGELFFGEGSRLTVL.

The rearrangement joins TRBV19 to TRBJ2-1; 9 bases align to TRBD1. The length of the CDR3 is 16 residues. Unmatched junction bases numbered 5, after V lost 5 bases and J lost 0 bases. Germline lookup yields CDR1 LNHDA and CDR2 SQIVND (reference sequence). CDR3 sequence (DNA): TGTGCCAGTAGTTGGACAGGGGACATCTCCTACAATGAGCAGTTCTTC. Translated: CASSWTGDISYNEQFF.

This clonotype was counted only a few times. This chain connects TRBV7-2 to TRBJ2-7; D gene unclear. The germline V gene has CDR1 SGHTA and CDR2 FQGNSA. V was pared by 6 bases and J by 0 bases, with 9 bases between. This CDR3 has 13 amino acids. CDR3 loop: CASSSGHSYEQYF. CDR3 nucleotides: TGTGCCAGCAGTTCCGGCCACTCCTACGAGCAGTACTTC.

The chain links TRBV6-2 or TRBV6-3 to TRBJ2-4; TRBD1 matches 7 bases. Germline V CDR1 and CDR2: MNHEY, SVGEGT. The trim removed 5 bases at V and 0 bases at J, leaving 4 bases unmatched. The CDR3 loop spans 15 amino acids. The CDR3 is CASSRDRLAKNIQYF. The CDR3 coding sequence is TGTGCCAGCAGTAGGGACAGACTAGCCAAAAACATTCAGTACTTC.

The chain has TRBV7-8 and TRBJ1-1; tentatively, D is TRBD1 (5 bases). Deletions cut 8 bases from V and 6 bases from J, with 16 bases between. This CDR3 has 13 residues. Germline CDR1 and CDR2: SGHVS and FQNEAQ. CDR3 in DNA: TGTGCCAGCTCACCGGAGGGGCGCCCTGAAGCTTTCTTT. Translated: CASSPEGRPEAFF.

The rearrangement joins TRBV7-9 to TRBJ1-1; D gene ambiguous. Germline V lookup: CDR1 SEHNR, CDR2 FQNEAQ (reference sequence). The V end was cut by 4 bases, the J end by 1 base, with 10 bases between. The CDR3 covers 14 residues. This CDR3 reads CASSSRTSNTEAFF. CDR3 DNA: TGTGCCAGCAGCTCTAGGACTTCGAACACTGAAGCTTTCTTT.

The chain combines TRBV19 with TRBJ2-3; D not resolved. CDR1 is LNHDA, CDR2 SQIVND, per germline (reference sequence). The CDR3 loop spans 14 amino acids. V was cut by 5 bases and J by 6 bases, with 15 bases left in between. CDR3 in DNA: TGTGCCAGTAGTCCCCGGCCCATGAAGGATACGCAGTATTTT. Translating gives CASSPRPMKDTQYF.